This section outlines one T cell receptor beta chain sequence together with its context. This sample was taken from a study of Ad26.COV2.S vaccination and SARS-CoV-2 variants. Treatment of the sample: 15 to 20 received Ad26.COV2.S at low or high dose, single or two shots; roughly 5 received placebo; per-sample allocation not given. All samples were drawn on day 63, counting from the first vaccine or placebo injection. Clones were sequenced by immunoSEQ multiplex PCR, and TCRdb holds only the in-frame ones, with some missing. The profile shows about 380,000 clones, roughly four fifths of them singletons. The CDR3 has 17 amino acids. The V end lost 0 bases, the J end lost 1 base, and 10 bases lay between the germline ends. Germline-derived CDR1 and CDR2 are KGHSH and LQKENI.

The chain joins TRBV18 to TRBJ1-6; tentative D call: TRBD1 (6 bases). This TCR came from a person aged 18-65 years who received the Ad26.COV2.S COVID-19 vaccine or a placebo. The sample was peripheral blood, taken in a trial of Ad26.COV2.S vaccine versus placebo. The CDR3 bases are TGTGCCAGCTCACCACCCGGCAGGGGTTCCTATAATTCACCCCTCCACTTT. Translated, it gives CASSPPGRGSYNSPLHF.